Listed here are 9 T cell receptor beta chains from one sample, sequenced in a study of T-cell reconstitution after alpha-beta-depleted transplantation in children. Preparation of the TCRbeta library involved a method that used unique molecular identifiers. TCRdb reprocessed the PCR reads via MiXCR and lists one record per CDR3 protein. Altogether roughly 7,000 distinct CDR3 sequences are present, roughly 17% being singletons, with the ten largest covering more than 14%. The source was PBMCs, collected before TCRalphabeta/CD19-depleted stem cell transplant. All receptors derive from a boy aged 2-15 years with acute lymphoblastic leukemia, due to receive a stem cell transplant.

This clonotype is categorized as medium-sized. The chain joins TRBV5-1 to TRBJ2-7, with a tentative D call TRBD1 (7 bases). The V and J ends lost 6 bases and 3 bases respectively, with 19 bases between them. CDR3 length: 15 amino acids. Per germline, CDR1 SGHRS and CDR2 YFSETQ. The chain's CDR3 is CASTSAGGGDYEQYF. The CDR3 DNA reads TGCGCCAGCACCTCGGCAGGGGGAGGCGACTACGAGCAGTACTTC.

This clonotype is medium-sized (0.01 to 0.1%) by share. The chain combines TRBV5-1 with TRBJ1-5; D gene unclear. V gave up 0 bases and J gave up 6 bases, with 10 bases separating them. The CDR3 runs to 14 residues. Germline V gene sequence: CDR1 SGHRS, CDR2 YFSETQ. The CDR3 DNA follows: TGCGCCAGCAGCTTGGGGGATCGGAGTCAGCCCCAGCATTTT. It codes for CASSLGDRSQPQHF.

This clonotype was recorded once. The chain combines TRBV20-1 with TRBJ2-4; 10 bases map to TRBD2. This CDR3 is built from 15 residues. The germline gives CDR1 DFQATT, CDR2 SNEGSKA (reference sequence). V was pared by 3 bases and J by 3 bases, with 5 bases of the junction left unmatched. The CDR3 sequence is CSASLTSGNKNIQYF. In DNA, the CDR3 is TGCAGTGCTAGCCTTACTAGCGGGAACAAAAACATTCAGTACTTC.

Details on this clonotype: With a much larger clone just one base away, this may be a read error. The CDR3 carries no conserved terminal phenylalanine or tryptophan, so it likely arises from a read error. The V and J genes are TRBV25-1 and TRBJ2-1; 10 bases line up with TRBD2. V dropped 1 base and J dropped 7; count of bases not matched to a gene: 7. Germline V CDR1 and CDR2: MGHDK, SYGVNS. The CDR3 extends over 16 amino acids. CDR3 nucleotides: TGTGCCAGCAGTGAATTGGGGACTAGCGTTAGTAATGAGCAGTTCCTC. This gives the protein CASSELGTSVSNEQFL.

The CDR3 DNA reads TGCGCCAGCAGCTTTGGACACGTTCAAGAGACCCAGTACTTC. Translated, it gives CASSFGHVQETQYF. The V gene is TRBV5-1, the J gene TRBJ2-5; TRBD1 is a possible D gene (5 bases). V was cut by 2 bases and J by 2 bases, with 10 bases left in between. The CDR3 contains 14 residues. Germline assignment: CDR1 SGHRS and CDR2 YFSETQ.

In its sample, this clonotype was seen many times. The V and J genes are TRBV18 and TRBJ1-1; D perhaps matches TRBD1 (5 bases). Germline V gene lookup returns CDR1 KGHSH and CDR2 LQKENI. V lost 2 bases and J lost 5, with 9 bases in between. This CDR3 contains 13 residues. The CDR3 nucleotides read TGTGCCAGCTCACCAGGGGGTGAAACTGAAGCTTTCTTT. This translates into CASSPGGETEAFF. Full variable domain (missing parts from reference TRBV18 and TRBJ1-1): NAGVMQNPRHLVRRRGQEARLRCSPMKGHSHVYWYRQLPEEGLKFMVYLQKENIIDESGMPKERFSAEFPKEGPSILRIQQVVRGDSAAYFCASSPGGETEAFFGQGTRLTVV.

This clonotype has at least ten counts. The chain couples TRBV9 to TRBJ1-4, with a possible D match to TRBD1 (6 bases). V dropped 3 bases and J dropped 4 bases, with 13 bases sitting between them. CDR3 length: 15 residues. Germline V gene data show CDR1 as SGDLS and CDR2 as YYNGEE. The CDR3 nucleotides read TGTGCCAGCAGCGGACCTTCGGACAGTAATGAAAAACTGTTTTTT. The encoded protein is CASSGPSDSNEKLFF.

By sample fraction, this clonotype is medium-sized. The chain uses TRBV27 and TRBJ2-3; no reliable D call. Trimming shortened V by 1 base and J by 1 base, and 12 bases separated the two germline ends. Germline V gene sequence: CDR1 MNHEY, CDR2 SMNVEV (reference sequence). The CDR3 contains 16 residues. Here the CDR3 reads CASSLLSPRGTDTQYF. CDR3 nucleotide sequence: TGTGCCAGCAGTTTATTGTCTCCCCGGGGCACAGATACGCAGTATTTT.

This clonotype is medium-sized in the sample. This sequence joins TRBV9 and TRBJ2-7; D remains ambiguous. V lost 3 bases and J lost 7, with 17 bases in between. The CDR3 totals 14 residues. CDR1 SGDLS and CDR2 YYNGEE come from the germline V gene. The CDR3 nucleotides are TGTGCCAGCAGCGCACTCGGGTCCCCCCTAGAGCAGTACTTC. Protein: CASSALGSPLEQYF.